Following are 17 T cell receptor beta chains from one sample sequenced in a study of beta chain features in type 1 diabetes (dated by TCRdb to about 2018). Libraries were constructed by the immunoSEQ multiplex PCR assay. The entire isolated RNA was reverse transcribed using the High Capacity cDNA Reverse Transcription Kit, and thus expressed TCRB transcripts were sequenced. The table comes from immuneACCESS by way of TCRdb, which keeps in-frame sequences with V and J called. Part of the clones is missing from these tables; in studies checked, under half for an unresolved V gene and the rest for unknown reasons. Recorded for this sample are about 150,000 clones; under 60% of them occurred a single time. Around 0.42% of the sample comes from the top ten. The sample taken for sequencing was Tregs from blood. The cell subset or site label for this specimen denotes: regulatory CD4+ T cells. The source is a young man in good health.

The chain is built from TRBV7-9 and TRBJ1-1; 7 bases are shared with TRBD1. Germline CDR1 reads SEHNR; CDR2 reads FQNEAQ (reference sequence). The CDR3 totals 12 residues. V shed 5 bases, J shed 10 bases, and the junction held 7 bases outside the gene matches. The CDR3 DNA reads TGTGCCAGCAGCCCCGAGGGGGCCCGAGCTTTCTTT. Translation gives CASSPEGARAFF. The variable domain in full, completed from reference TRBV7-9 and TRBJ1-1, reads DTGVSQNPRHKITKRGQNVTFRCDPISEHNRLYWYRQTLGQGPEFLTYFQNEAQLEKSRLLSDRFSAERPKGSFSTLEIQRTEQGDSAMYLCASSPEGARAFFGQGTRLTVV.

The rearrangement joins TRBV7-2 to TRBJ2-7, with D maybe TRBD2 (6 bases). In germline, CDR1 is SGHTA, CDR2 FQGNSA. The CDR3 consists of 15 residues. With 4 bases removed from V and 7 bases from J, the gap between germline ends came to 20 bases. CDR3: CASSWRAGTRGEQYF. DNA of the CDR3: TGTGCCAGCAGCTGGCGGGCGGGGACGCGTGGAGAGCAGTACTTC.

V usage is TRBV6-1 and J usage is TRBJ2-1; D is ambiguous. Germline loops: CDR1 MNHNS, CDR2 SASEGT. V lost 3 bases to trimming and J lost 12 bases, with 9 bases between them. The length of the CDR3 is 11 residues. Here the CDR3 DNA reads TGTGCCAGCAGTGAGTCGCGTCGGCAGTTCTTC. Encoded protein: CASSESRRQFF.

The chain employs TRBV5-1 and TRBJ2-1; 7 nucleotides align to TRBD2. In germline, CDR1 is SGHRS, CDR2 YFSETQ. The V and J ends lost 4 bases and 2 bases, in that order; junction bases with no gene match: 6. The CDR3 sequence is 15 residues long. The CDR3 DNA sequence: TGCGCCAGCAGCGGGGGGGGGTATACCTACAATGAGCAGTTCTTC. Its translation: CASSGGGYTYNEQFF.

The V gene is TRBV10-3, the J gene TRBJ2-5; D remains ambiguous. Trimming pared 10 bases from V and 5 bases from J, leaving 8 bases between. The CDR3 runs 10 residues. Per germline, CDR1 ENHRY and CDR2 SYGVKD. CDR3 DNA sequence: TGTGCCACCCGCGAGGAGACCCAGTACTTC. Encoded protein: CATREETQYF.

This clone has a handful of counts. This chain uses TRBV27 with TRBJ1-1; tentatively, D is TRBD1 (6 bases). Germline V CDR1 and CDR2: MNHEY, SMNVEV (reference sequence). The CDR3 is 14 amino acids. V was pared by 5 bases and J by 5 bases, with 15 bases between. Here the CDR3 DNA reads TGTGCCAGCAGTCCCCGGGGGGGCAGAACTGAAGCTTTCTTT. It codes for CASSPRGGRTEAFF.

The V and J genes are TRBV5-6 and TRBJ2-5; TRBD1 matches 7 bases. The DNA end favors TRBJ2-7, so the J call may be wrong. The CDR3 has 13 residues. Germline V lookup: CDR1 SGHDT, CDR2 YYEEEE. CDR3 region: CASSPGQTYEQYF. The CDR3 DNA is TGTGCCAGCAGCCCGGGACAGACCTACGAGCAGTACTTC.

The chain links TRBV9 to TRBJ1-2; 7 positions match TRBD1. The CDR3 covers 18 residues. V was clipped by 3 bases and J by 5 bases; unmatched bases: 19. Germline assignment: CDR1 SGDLS and CDR2 YYNGEE. Here the CDR3 reads CASSGRASGRQGLYGYTF. The CDR3 DNA reads TGTGCCAGCAGCGGCCGGGCCTCCGGGAGACAGGGACTTTATGGCTACACCTTC.

The chain links TRBV4-1 to TRBJ1-5; D possibly corresponds to TRBD1 (5 bases). CDR3 size: 16 residues. The germline V and J ends were trimmed by 1 base and 6 bases, with 16 bases remaining between them. Germline V gene sequence: CDR1 MGHRA, CDR2 YSYEKL. CDR3 DNA sequence: TGCGCCAGCAGCCAAGTGCTGGGGGGGGAGGGTCAGCCCCAGCATTTT. It specifies CASSQVLGGEGQPQHF.

This rearrangement joins TRBV5-4 to TRBJ2-5, with 8 bases matching TRBD2. The CDR3 loop spans 15 amino acids. V shed 4 bases and J 4 bases; nucleotides not matched to a gene: 9. Germline CDR1 reads SGHNT; CDR2 reads YYREEE (reference sequence). The CDR3: CASSPRAGEVETQYF. The CDR3 DNA sequence: TGTGCCAGCAGCCCGAGAGCGGGGGAGGTAGAGACCCAGTACTTC.

This clone was counted a single time. The chain carries TRBV7-2 and TRBJ2-3; 12 bases fit TRBD2. The length of the CDR3 is 15 residues. V shed 5 bases and J 6 bases; nucleotides not matched to a gene: 6. Germline CDR1 is SGHTA and CDR2 is FQGNSA. The CDR3 sequence: CASSTPSGGADTQYF. In DNA form, the CDR3 reads TGTGCCAGCAGCACCCCTAGCGGGGGGGCCGATACGCAGTATTTT.

This sequence joins TRBV10-3 and TRBJ1-2; TRBD1 matches 10 bases. The V gene's germline CDR1 is ENHRY and CDR2 SYGVKD. The CDR3 totals 14 residues. The V gene end was trimmed by 10 bases and the J gene end by 8 bases; junction bases not matched to a gene: 13. The DNA for the CDR3 is TGTGCCAGCAGCACCGGGACAGGGGTCCGCGGCTACACCTTC. Amino acids: CASSTGTGVRGYTF.

The chain recombines TRBV5-6 with TRBJ2-7; TRBD1 might be the D (5 bases). The V gene's germline CDR1 is SGHDT and CDR2 YYEEEE. The CDR3 loop spans 14 amino acids. V was shortened by 2 bases and J by 6 bases, with 15 bases between the two germline ends. The CDR3 coding sequence is TGTGCCAGCAGCTTAAGGCAGGGTTATGGCGAGCAGTACTTC. Its translation: CASSLRQGYGEQYF. The complete variable domain, with remaining parts taken from reference TRBV5-6 and TRBJ2-7, reads DAGVTQSPTHLIKTRGQQVTLRCSPKSGHDTVSWYQQALGQGPQFIFQYYEEEERQRGNFPDRFSGHQFPNYSSELNVNALLLGDSALYLCASSLRQGYGEQYFGPGTRLTVT.

CDR3 sequence: CASSQDRGAGVNTEAFF. CDR3 sequence (DNA): TGTGCCAGCAGCCAAGATCGGGGCGCAGGGGTTAACACTGAAGCTTTCTTT. V and J are TRBV14 and TRBJ1-1; TRBD1 might be the D (6 bases). The CDR3 sequence is 17 residues long. In germline, CDR1 is SGHDN, CDR2 FVKESK. With 0 bases removed from V and 2 bases from J, the gap between germline ends came to 16 bases.

Concerning this clone itself: A junction end diverges from the germline sequence, so it may reflect a read error. The rearrangement uses TRBV7-7 and TRBJ2-5, with TRBD1 as a possible D gene (6 bases). The CDR3 runs to 13 residues. Germline V CDR1 and CDR2: SSHAT, FNYEAQ (reference sequence). The CDR3 reads CASSGDRRETQYF. The DNA of the CDR3 is TGTGCTAGCAGTGGAGACAGGAGGGAGACCCAGTACTTC.

The chain carries TRBV29-1 and TRBJ1-1, with D perhaps TRBD1 (5 bases). The length of the CDR3 is 14 residues. CDR1 and CDR2 (germline): SQVTM, ANQGSEA. Trimming took 4 bases from V and 4 from J, leaving 16 bases between them. CDR3 in DNA: TGCAGCGTTGCACGGGGGGTCGGGGGCACTGAAGCTTTCTTT. It translates to CSVARGVGGTEAFF.

This chain joins TRBV7-2 and TRBJ2-7; 15 bases are shared with TRBD2. This CDR3 is 17 amino acids long. Trimming removed 3 bases from V and 0 bases from J; junction bases left unmatched: 3. Germline values: CDR1 SGHTA, CDR2 FQGNSA. The CDR3 sequence is CASSLGLAGGYSYEQYF. As DNA, the CDR3 is TGTGCCAGCAGCTTGGGACTAGCGGGGGGATACTCCTACGAGCAGTACTTC.